This T cell receptor beta chain was sequenced in a study of blood T cell repertoires in COVID-19. Original analysis: Reference gene primer amplification yielded estimated nucleated cell counts. Sequenced by immunoSEQ multiplex PCR; TCRdb stores in-frame clones only, minus some. The DNA was the basis for D and trimming; V, J and clone size are from that table. The sample shows tens of thousands of clones, approximately 90% of them seen only once. The germline V gene encodes CDR1 KGHSH and CDR2 LQKENI. V was cut by 5 bases and J by 4 bases, with 18 bases left in between. The CDR3 totals 16 residues. The sequenced sample was peripheral blood. The chain combines TRBV18 with TRBJ2-1, with D perhaps matching TRBD2 (5 bases). This clonotype originated in a man aged 50 to 60 with active COVID-19. This chain's CDR3 is CASSTSPVTIYNEQFF. The CDR3 DNA sequence: TGTGCCAGCTCAACCTCTCCGGTGACTATATACAATGAGCAGTTCTTC.